The 16 T cell receptor beta chains given below trace back to one sample, sequenced in a study of Graves' ophthalmopathy and Graves' hyperthyroidism. The study amplified TCR beta CDR3 regions using RNA transcripts. The first round was an RT-PCR with HTBI primers, and the second round was a multiplex PCR. TCRdb used MiXCR to reprocess the multiplex PCR reads, holding one entry per CDR3 protein. The repertoire has fewer than 600,000 distinct CDR3 sequences, around 15% of them found once; the top ten carry 8% to 10%. Sequencing was done on a sample of blood. The receptors here all came from a woman in her 30s with Graves' ophthalmopathy.

This clonotype was picked up many times. This chain connects TRBV6-2 or TRBV6-3 to TRBJ2-7, with TRBD2 identical over 7 bases. Germline CDR1 is MNHEY and CDR2 is SVGEGT. This CDR3 spans 15 amino acids. The ends lost 1 base at V and 6 bases at J; junction bases unmatched: 9. CDR3 bases: TGTGCCAGCAGTTACTTCAAGAGTCCGGGAGGCGAGCAGTACTTC. Amino acid sequence: CASSYFKSPGGEQYF.

This clonotype was seen repeatedly, ten times or more. This chain connects TRBV10-3 to TRBJ2-7, with D perhaps TRBD1 (6 bases). The CDR3 consists of 14 residues. Looked up from germline, CDR1 is ENHRY and CDR2 is SYGVKD. Deletions cut 0 bases from V and 6 bases from J, with 12 bases between. This CDR3 reads CAISESIQGGEQYF. CDR3 DNA: TGTGCCATCAGTGAGTCGATCCAAGGGGGCGAGCAGTACTTC.

This clonotype appeared many times. This chain uses TRBV12-5 with TRBJ2-7; no clear D. The CDR3 runs 11 residues. V was pared by 2 bases and J by 6 bases, with 5 bases between. Germline V CDR1 and CDR2: LGHNT, FRNRAP. The CDR3 region is CASGLFGEQYF. The DNA of the CDR3 is TGTGCTAGTGGTTTGTTTGGCGAGCAGTACTTC.

This clonotype was seen repeatedly, ten times or more. The chain carries TRBV6-1 and TRBJ2-5; 11 bases map to TRBD1. This CDR3 is built from 16 residues. In germline, CDR1 is MNHNS, CDR2 SASEGT. The V gene end was trimmed by 6 bases and the J gene end by 7 bases; junction bases not matched to a gene: 13. Written as DNA, the CDR3 is TGTGCCAGCAGATCCGGGACAGGGGGGTACGCGGTGACCCAGTACTTC. Amino acid sequence: CASRSGTGGYAVTQYF.

CDR3 DNA: TGTGCCACCAGCAGCCCGGACAGGAACACTGAAGCTTTCTTT. Residues: CATSSPDRNTEAFF. V gene TRBV15 combines with J gene TRBJ1-1; TRBD1 is a possible D gene (6 bases). This CDR3 spans 14 amino acids. Germline loops: CDR1 LNHNV, CDR2 YYDKDF (reference sequence). Trimming removed 3 bases from V and 1 base from J, with 9 bases in between.

This clonotype came up a few times. One end of the junction is discordant with germline, which a read error may explain. V and J are TRBV5-6 and TRBJ2-7; a weak D match, TRBD2 (5 bases). Germline V gene data show CDR1 as SGHDT and CDR2 as YYEEEE. CDR3 length: 13 amino acids. DNA for the CDR3: TGTGCCTGCAGCTCGGCCGGGAACTTCGGGCAGTACTTC. This translates into CACSSAGNFGQYF.

This clonotype was detected ten times or more. In nucleotides, the CDR3 is TGTGCCAGCAATGGACAGGGGAGGAACACTGAAGCTTTCTTT. Protein: CASNGQGRNTEAFF. The chain joins TRBV28 to TRBJ1-1; 9 nucleotides align to TRBD1. V shed 7 bases, J shed 1 base, and the junction held 4 bases outside the gene matches. The CDR3 consists of 14 residues. Germline lookup yields CDR1 MDHEN and CDR2 SYDVKM.

The chain has TRBV12-3 or TRBV12-4 and TRBJ2-2, with D perhaps matching TRBD1 (6 bases). V lost 2 bases to trimming and J lost 5 bases, with 12 bases between them. This CDR3 contains 15 residues. CDR3 sequence: CASSLTGLGTGELFF. CDR3 nucleotide sequence: TGTGCCAGCAGTTTAACAGGGTTGGGAACCGGGGAGCTGTTTTTT.

This clonotype has at least ten counts. A much larger clone is a single base away; this may be a read error. This rearrangement joins TRBV28 to TRBJ2-7; D remains unclear. The length of the CDR3 is 12 residues. V was shortened by 2 bases and J by 4 bases, with 6 bases between the two germline ends. Germline V gene data show CDR1 as MDHEN and CDR2 as SYDVKM. CDR3 amino acids: CASSLLVYEQYF. CDR3 nucleotide sequence: TGTGCCAGCAGTTTACTGGTTTACGAGCAGTACTTC.

This clonotype was observed at least ten times. The chain is built from TRBV15 and TRBJ2-7, with 9 bases aligning to TRBD1. In germline, CDR1 is LNHNV, CDR2 YYDKDF (reference sequence). The CDR3 has 14 amino acids. The V gene end was trimmed by 8 bases and the J gene end by 0 bases; junction bases not matched to a gene: 5. The chain's CDR3 is CATADRGVSYEQYF. In nucleotides, the CDR3 is TGTGCCACCGCGGACAGGGGCGTCTCCTACGAGCAGTACTTC.

This clonotype occurred many times. V is TRBV5-1 and J is TRBJ1-6; TRBD1 aligns across 8 bases. Germline V CDR1 and CDR2: SGHRS, YFSETQ. Trimming removed 4 bases from V and 7 bases from J; junction bases left unmatched: 7. The CDR3 extends over 15 amino acids. The CDR3 sequence: CASSKDGQGNSPLHF. CDR3 nucleotides: TGCGCCAGCAGCAAGGACGGACAGGGAAATTCACCCCTCCACTTT.

The chain joins TRBV4-1 to TRBJ2-5; tentative D call: TRBD2 (6 bases). The CDR3 extends over 15 amino acids. With 2 bases removed from V and 6 bases from J, the gap between germline ends came to 16 bases. The germline V gene has CDR1 MGHRA and CDR2 YSYEKL. The CDR3 sequence is CASSQIFGGWKTQYF. The CDR3 DNA reads TGCGCCAGCAGCCAAATTTTCGGGGGTTGGAAGACCCAGTACTTC.

This chain uses TRBV4-1 with TRBJ1-1, with 10 positions matching TRBD1. Germline loops: CDR1 MGHRA, CDR2 YSYEKL. The CDR3 is made up of 18 amino acids. Trimming took 3 bases from V and 0 from J; bases not matched to a gene: 10. For the CDR3, the DNA is TGCGCCAGCAGCCATTCATACCCGGGACAGGGGTTGAACACTGAAGCTTTCTTT. It codes for CASSHSYPGQGLNTEAFF.

On this clonotype: This may arise from a read error, as a much more abundant clone is one base away. The chain uses TRBV19 and TRBJ1-1; D is unclear. Looked up from germline, CDR1 is LNHDA and CDR2 is SQIVND (reference sequence). The CDR3 is made up of 14 amino acids. The CDR3 region is CAGSIPGQRSEAFF. The DNA for the CDR3 is TGTGCCGGTAGTATCCCCGGGCAGAGGTCTGAAGCTTTCTTT.

This clonotype was picked up a small number of times. The rearrangement joins TRBV28 to TRBJ2-5; D could derive from TRBD1 or TRBD2 (6 bases each). The germline V and J ends were trimmed by 8 bases and 1 base, with 20 bases remaining between them. The CDR3 spans 16 residues. From germline, CDR1 is MDHEN and CDR2 SYDVKM. The DNA for the CDR3 is TGTGCCAGCGTCAAAGGGGGGACGGTCGCCCAAGAGACCCAGTACTTC. Translating gives CASVKGGTVAQETQYF.

The table lists this clonotype with a few counts. Mismatch with germline at one junction end may stem from a read error. The chain uses TRBV29-1 and TRBJ2-5, with TRBD2 matching 8 bases. CDR3 size: 15 residues. Germline CDR1 and CDR2: SQVTM and ANQGSEA. CDR3 nucleotide sequence: TGCAGCGGTGAAGATTCGCGGGAGGAACAAGAGACCCAGTACTTC. This translates into CSGEDSREEQETQYF.